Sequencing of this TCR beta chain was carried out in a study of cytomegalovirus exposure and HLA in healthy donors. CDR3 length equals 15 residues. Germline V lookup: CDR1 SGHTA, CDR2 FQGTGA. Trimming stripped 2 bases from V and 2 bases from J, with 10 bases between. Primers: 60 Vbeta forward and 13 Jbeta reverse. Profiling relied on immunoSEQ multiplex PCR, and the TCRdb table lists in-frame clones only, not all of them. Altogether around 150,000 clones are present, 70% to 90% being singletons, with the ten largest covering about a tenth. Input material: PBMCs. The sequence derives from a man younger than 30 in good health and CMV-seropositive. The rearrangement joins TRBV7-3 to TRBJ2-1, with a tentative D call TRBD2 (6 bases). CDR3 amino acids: CASSLVREPYNEQFF. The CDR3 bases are TGTGCCAGCAGCTTAGTCCGGGAGCCCTACAATGAGCAGTTCTTC.